The sequence of this TCR beta chain was determined in a study of shared clonotypes between healthy human individuals. The CDR3 loop spans 16 amino acids. Trimming took 0 bases from V and 0 from J, leaving 11 bases between them. The germline V gene has CDR1 MNHEY and CDR2 SVGAGI. Both subsets, CD45RA+ naive and CD45RA-negative memory, were split from the CD4+ cells. Assay runs were performed at deep level. Measured with immunoSEQ multiplex PCR; TCRdb has only the in-frame clones, and not every one. Altogether around 600,000 clones are present, less than 98% being singletons, with the ten largest covering 0.045% to 0.07%.

The chain recombines TRBV6-5 with TRBJ1-1; no reliable D call. This TCR was recovered from a woman under 40 in good health. The sequencing sample was made of naive CD4+ T cells sorted from blood. Subset indicated: CD45RA+ positively selected. The CDR3 bases are TGTGCCAGCAGTTACTCCATCCCGAACATGAACACTGAAGCTTTCTTT. Protein sequence: CASSYSIPNMNTEAFF.